One and the same sample provided the 21 T cell receptor beta chains below, sequenced in a study of blood T cell repertoires in COVID-19. The data were produced by immunoSEQ multiplex PCR, yet TCRdb's version contains in-frame clones alone and is incomplete. The sample shows around 130,000 clones, 84% of them seen only once. What was sequenced was PBMCs or T cells enriched from blood (not recorded which). Receptors were obtained from a man aged 35 to 55 with acute COVID-19.

The table lists this clone with a count of one. The chain employs TRBV5-1 and TRBJ2-2; D gene uncertain. Germline loops: CDR1 SGHRS, CDR2 YFSETQ. CDR3 length: 14 amino acids. V dropped 1 base and J dropped 5 bases, with 9 bases sitting between them. CDR3 residues: CASSLSTGTGELFF. The CDR3 coding sequence is TGCGCCAGCAGCTTGTCTACCGGGACCGGGGAGCTGTTTTTT.

There are a few counts of this clone. The CDR3 sequence is CASSLGTGKGLKQYF. The CDR3 nucleotides are TGTGCCAGCAGCTTAGGTACAGGGAAGGGCCTAAAGCAGTACTTC. The V gene is TRBV7-9, the J gene TRBJ2-7, with D perhaps TRBD1 (6 bases). The CDR3 extends over 15 amino acids. Germline CDR1 and CDR2: SEHNR and FQNEAQ (reference sequence). Trimming left V 1 base short and J 8 bases short, with 18 bases between.

The chain carries TRBV18 and TRBJ1-3, with D possibly being TRBD1 (6 bases). CDR3 length: 18 amino acids. Germline CDR1 and CDR2: KGHSH and LQKENI. The germline V and J ends were trimmed by 1 base and 0 bases, with 16 bases remaining between them. Written as DNA, the CDR3 is TGTGCCAGCTCACCACTACTCGGACAGACTTTCTCTGGAAACACCATATATTTT. Encoded protein: CASSPLLGQTFSGNTIYF.

The chain has TRBV28 and TRBJ2-1; 12 bases match TRBD1. The CDR3 spans 15 residues. Trimming took 5 bases from V and 7 from J; bases not matched to a gene: 6. CDR1 is MDHEN and CDR2 is SYDVKM in the germline V gene. CDR3 region: CASSPGQGAPNEQFF. The CDR3 region has the DNA TGTGCCAGCAGTCCGGGACAGGGGGCGCCGAATGAGCAGTTCTTC.

The gene calls are TRBV3-1 (or the pseudogene TRBV3-2) and TRBJ2-7; possible D gene TRBD1, 5 bases. V gave up 4 bases and J gave up 0 bases, with 7 bases separating them. This CDR3 is built from 13 residues. Germline lookup yields CDR1 LGHDT and CDR2 YNNKEL (reference sequence). DNA for the CDR3: TGTGCCAGCAGCCGACAGAGCTCCTACGAGCAGTACTTC. This translates into CASSRQSSYEQYF.

The rearrangement joins TRBV28 to TRBJ2-7; 9 bases map to TRBD1. With 5 bases clipped from V and 5 bases from J, the junction kept 4 bases outside the gene matches. CDR1 is MDHEN and CDR2 is SYDVKM in the germline V gene. The CDR3 extends over 13 amino acids. The CDR3 sequence: CASSTGGGDEQYF. CDR3 bases: TGTGCCAGCAGTACAGGGGGCGGCGACGAGCAGTACTTC.

The chain is built from TRBV7-3 and TRBJ2-2, with 8 bases fitting TRBD2. The CDR3 consists of 15 residues. The junction had 2 bases not matched to a gene; V was cut back by 4 bases and J by 1 base. Per germline, CDR1 SGHTA and CDR2 FQGTGA. CDR3: CASSSSGGNTGELFF. CDR3 coding DNA: TGTGCCAGCAGCTCGAGCGGGGGGAACACCGGGGAGCTGTTTTTT. The full variable domain, rest sourced from reference TRBV7-3 and TRBJ2-2, is GAGVSQTPSNKVTEKGKYVELRCDPISGHTALYWYRQSLGQGPEFLIYFQGTGAADDSGLPNDRFFAVRPEGSVSTLKIQRTERGDSAVYLCASSSSGGNTGELFFGEGSRLTVL.

The gene calls are TRBV9 and TRBJ2-5; D not certain. The CDR3 is 14 residues long. V was cut by 0 bases and J by 2 bases, with 8 bases left in between. The V gene's germline CDR1 is SGDLS and CDR2 YYNGEE. CDR3 protein: CASSVGAAQETQYF. In nucleotides, the CDR3 is TGTGCCAGCAGCGTAGGGGCAGCACAAGAGACCCAGTACTTC.

The chain joins TRBV4-1 to TRBJ1-1; D remains ambiguous. Germline lookup yields CDR1 MGHRA and CDR2 YSYEKL. The CDR3 is 15 residues long. The V end lost 1 base, the J end lost 4 bases, and 13 bases lay between the germline ends. CDR3 coding DNA: TGCGCCAGCAGCCAAGGGGTTTCGGAGGGCACTGAAGCTTTCTTT. Encoded protein: CASSQGVSEGTEAFF.

This clone turned up a few times. The chain links TRBV6-5 to TRBJ1-1, with TRBD1 matching 7 bases. This CDR3 is 15 amino acids long. CDR1 is MNHEY, CDR2 SVGAGI, per germline. V was clipped by 0 bases and J by 3 bases; unmatched bases: 4. The chain's CDR3 is CASSYSRDSYTEAFF. The CDR3 DNA is TGTGCCAGCAGTTACTCCCGGGACAGTTACACTGAAGCTTTCTTT.

The chain is built from TRBV5-1 and TRBJ1-6; TRBD1 agrees at 9 bases. This CDR3 has 15 amino acids. Losses at the gene ends were 2 bases for V and 7 bases for J; bases not matched to a gene: 4. CDR1 SGHRS and CDR2 YFSETQ come from the germline V gene. CDR3 loop: CASSLQGARNSPLHF. CDR3 nucleotide sequence: TGCGCCAGCAGCTTACAGGGGGCGAGAAATTCACCCCTCCACTTT.

The chain uses TRBV6-5 and TRBJ2-2; 9 bases fit TRBD1. The CDR3 sequence is 15 residues long. The ends lost 8 bases at V and 4 bases at J; junction bases unmatched: 8. CDR1 is MNHEY and CDR2 is SVGAGI in the germline V gene. The CDR3 loop is CASGEQGAGTGELFF. Written as DNA, the CDR3 is TGTGCCAGCGGGGAACAGGGGGCGGGCACCGGGGAGCTGTTTTTT.

This clone was counted once. The CDR3 region has the DNA TGTGCCAGCAGGAGACTAGCGGGGGGCGGTTACAATGAGCAGTTCTTC. This codes for CASRRLAGGGYNEQFF. The chain carries TRBV3-1 (or the pseudogene TRBV3-2) and TRBJ2-1; 13 bases line up with TRBD2. This CDR3 comprises 16 residues. V lost 6 bases to trimming and J lost 4 bases; unmatched junction nucleotides: 6. Germline CDR1 reads LGHDT; CDR2 reads YNNKEL (reference sequence).

The CDR3 nucleotides are TGTGCCAGCAGCTCTAGCGGGAGGGGGCAGTACTTC. It encodes CASSSSGRGQYF. This sequence joins TRBV12-3 or TRBV12-4 and TRBJ2-7; 12 bases agree with TRBD2. The CDR3 has 12 residues. V lost 6 bases, J lost 9 bases, and 3 bases stayed unmatched.

This chain connects TRBV7-9 to TRBJ2-1; 11 bases are shared with TRBD2. The CDR3 totals 15 residues. After removal of 7 bases from V and 6 bases from J, the junction contained 8 bases not matched to a gene. Germline-derived CDR1 and CDR2 are SEHNR and FQNEAQ (reference sequence). DNA of the CDR3: TGTGCCAGCATCCCTCCGGGACTAGCGGCCAATGAGCAGTTCTTC. As protein: CASIPPGLAANEQFF.

The CDR3 here is CASSPQSTGSNQPQHF. The CDR3 coding sequence is TGTGCCAGCTCACCGCAGTCGACAGGGAGCAATCAGCCCCAGCATTTT. The chain carries TRBV18 and TRBJ1-5; 7 positions agree with TRBD1. Germline CDR1 reads KGHSH; CDR2 reads LQKENI. V was clipped by 3 bases and J by 1 base; unmatched bases: 6. The CDR3 extends over 16 amino acids.

In its sample, this clone was seen once. The rearrangement links TRBV27 to TRBJ2-1, with TRBD2 matching over 8 bases. CDR1 MNHEY and CDR2 SMNVEV come from the germline V gene (reference sequence). V gave up 9 bases and J gave up 7 bases; unmatched junction bases: 14. This CDR3 contains 15 residues. Here the CDR3 DNA reads TGTGCCAGTGGAGGTGGAGCGGGGGCGATAAATGAGCAGTTCTTC. Encoded protein: CASGGGAGAINEQFF.

In DNA, the CDR3 is TGTGCCTGGAGTGTAAAGAAGTCGAAGCGGGGCCCCTACGAGCAGTACTTC. Its protein is CAWSVKKSKRGPYEQYF. V usage is TRBV30 and J usage is TRBJ2-7; TRBD2 matches 7 bases. Trimming removed 0 bases from V and 2 bases from J; junction bases left unmatched: 13. Germline assignment: CDR1 GTSNPN and CDR2 SVGIG (reference sequence). The CDR3 contains 17 residues.

The chain couples TRBV4-2 to TRBJ2-1, with 10 positions matching TRBD1. V lost 4 bases to trimming and J lost 4 bases; unmatched junction nucleotides: 4. The CDR3 contains 15 residues. Germline loops: CDR1 LGHNA, CDR2 YNFKEQ. In DNA, the CDR3 is TGTGCCAGCAGCCTGGGACAGGGGAATTACAATGAGCAGTTCTTC. Protein sequence: CASSLGQGNYNEQFF.

The genes are TRBV30 and TRBJ1-1; TRBD1 matches at 9 bases. The germline gives CDR1 GTSNPN, CDR2 SVGIG (reference sequence). CDR3 length: 12 amino acids. Unmatched junction bases numbered 2, after V lost 2 bases and J lost 7 bases. In DNA form, the CDR3 reads TGTGCCTGGAGTACAGGGGGCAGTGAAGCTTTCTTT. This translates into CAWSTGGSEAFF.

V usage is TRBV7-2 and J usage is TRBJ2-1; 7 positions agree with TRBD2. The CDR3 has 16 residues. Germline trimming cut 0 bases from V and 6 bases from J; bases unmatched to any gene: 8. The germline CDR1 and CDR2 sequences are SGHTA and FQGNSA. The DNA for the CDR3 is TGTGCCAGCAGCTTAGCGGGGAGCGGGATAGGCAATGAGCAGTTCTTC. Protein sequence: CASSLAGSGIGNEQFF.